Below, 5 T cell receptor beta chains from the same sample are listed, as sequenced in a study of T cell repertoires in cytomegalovirus infection. TCRdb processed the reads anew with MiXCR; each CDR3 protein has one entry. The data hold a few hundred thousand distinct CDR3 sequences, with about 17% observed a single time. Sequencing was performed on PBMCs. Every receptor here comes from a human donor in good health (CMV status not recorded). Some clones in this sample may be carry-over from other donors' samples.

This chain joins TRBV6-8 and TRBJ1-6, with 8 nucleotides matching TRBD1. The CDR3 totals 15 residues. Trimming removed 3 bases from V and 7 bases from J; junction bases left unmatched: 5. Germline V CDR1 and CDR2: MNHGY, SAAAGT. The CDR3 DNA follows: TGTGCCAGCAGTTATTCCGGACAGGGAAATTCACCCCTCCACTTT. Protein sequence: CASSYSGQGNSPLHF.

This rearrangement joins TRBV4-1 to TRBJ1-4; 8 bases line up with TRBD1. Germline CDR1 MGHRA, CDR2 YSYEKL. Unmatched junction bases numbered 7, after V lost 0 bases and J lost 7 bases. This CDR3 has 16 amino acids. CDR3 residues: CASSQDGRGRSEKLFF. As DNA, the CDR3 is TGCGCCAGCAGCCAAGATGGCAGGGGGCGGAGTGAAAAACTGTTTTTT.

This clonotype was seen a few times. The chain recombines TRBV5-8 with TRBJ1-4; 7 bases are shared with TRBD1. The junction had 6 bases not matched to a gene; V was cut back by 3 bases and J by 4 bases. In germline, CDR1 is SGHTS, CDR2 YDEGEE. The CDR3 is 15 amino acids. This CDR3 reads CASSYSGTVNEKLFF. CDR3 bases: TGTGCCAGCAGCTATTCCGGGACAGTTAATGAAAAACTGTTTTTT. The whole variable domain, remainder taken from reference TRBV5-8 and TRBJ1-4, is EAGVTQSPTHLIKTRGQQATLRCSPISGHTSVYWYQQALGLGLQFLLWYDEGEERNRGNFPPRFSGRQFPNYSSELNVNALELEDSALYLCASSYSGTVNEKLFFGSGTQLSVL.

The chain joins TRBV19 to TRBJ2-3; the D gene is possibly TRBD2 (5 bases). Germline V gene sequence: CDR1 LNHDA, CDR2 SQIVND (reference sequence). This CDR3 is built from 13 residues. Between the trimmed V and J ends, which lost 7 bases and 10 bases, there was a span of 18 bases. CDR3 amino acids: CASTPGTRAPQYF. The CDR3 nucleotides read TGTGCCAGTACCCCAGGTACTAGGGCCCCGCAGTATTTT. Full variable domain (outside the CDR3, taken from reference TRBV19 and TRBJ2-3): DGGITQSPKYLFRKEGQNVTLSCEQNLNHDAMYWYRQDPGQGLRLIYYSQIVNDFQKGDIAEGYSVSREKKESFPLTVTSAQKNPTAFYLCASTPGTRAPQYFGPGTRLTVL.

This clonotype was recorded many times. This chain connects TRBV7-2 to TRBJ1-1; TRBD1 matches 8 bases. The trim removed 5 bases at V and 1 base at J, leaving 3 bases unmatched. The CDR3 length is 14 residues. From germline, CDR1 is SGHTA and CDR2 FQGNSA. The CDR3 loop is CASSPQGGNTEAFF. In DNA form, the CDR3 reads TGTGCCAGCAGCCCACAGGGGGGGAACACTGAAGCTTTCTTT.